These 17 T cell receptor beta chains were all obtained from the same sample, sequenced in a study of radiotherapy plus CTLA-4 blockade in lung cancer. The table came from immunoSEQ multiplex PCR; TCRdb's copy has only in-frame clones and leaves some out. Of roughly 59,000 clones detected, roughly 76% appear once; the ten largest clones hold approximately 8.6%. Sample: peripheral blood, taken from a patient treated with radiotherapy plus ipilimumab. The receptor set was obtained from a human donor with non-small cell lung cancer whose response to radiotherapy plus ipilimumab could not be evaluated.

This clone was seen only once. The rearrangement links TRBV5-4 to TRBJ2-5, with 10 nucleotides matching TRBD1. The CDR3 sequence is 15 residues long. V lost 5 bases and J lost 4; bases outside the gene matches: 8. Germline assignment: CDR1 SGHNT and CDR2 YYREEE (reference sequence). The CDR3 region is CASRAGTGVTETQYF. The CDR3 DNA reads as TGTGCCAGCAGGGCCGGGACAGGGGTTACAGAGACCCAGTACTTC.

This clone was observed a handful of times. V and J are TRBV5-4 and TRBJ2-3; 8 nucleotides align to TRBD2. From germline, CDR1 is SGHNT and CDR2 YYREEE (reference sequence). The CDR3 spans 15 residues. Trimming took 4 bases from V and 4 from J; bases not matched to a gene: 8. The CDR3 spells CASSGGAGDADTQYF. The CDR3, as DNA: TGTGCCAGCAGCGGCGGAGCGGGAGATGCAGATACGCAGTATTTT.

The chain uses TRBV29-1 and TRBJ2-7; 9 nucleotides line up with TRBD1. CDR1 is SQVTM and CDR2 is ANQGSEA in the germline V gene. V shed 3 bases, J shed 3 bases, and the junction held 3 bases outside the gene matches. The CDR3 is 13 amino acids. The DNA of the CDR3 is TGCAGCGTTGAGACAGGGGGGCTCTACGAGCAGTACTTC. This encodes CSVETGGLYEQYF.

This chain connects TRBV7-8 to TRBJ2-7, with 8 bases lining up with TRBD1. The germline V gene encodes CDR1 SGHVS and CDR2 FQNEAQ. With V trimmed by 5 bases and J by 9 bases, 6 bases remained unmatched. The CDR3 has 12 residues. Here the CDR3 DNA reads TGTGCCAGCAGCGCCGACAGGGGACTGCAGTACTTC. This translates into CASSADRGLQYF. The variable domain in full, with the rest retrieved from reference TRBV7-8 and TRBJ2-7, is GAGVSQSPRYKVAKRGQDVALRCDPISGHVSLFWYQQALGQGPEFLTYFQNEAQLDKSGLPSDRFFAERPEGSVSTLKIQRTQQEDSAVYLCASSADRGLQYFGPGTRLTVT.

This chain connects TRBV19 to TRBJ2-2; the D gene is possibly TRBD2 (6 bases). Germline CDR1 reads LNHDA; CDR2 reads SQIVND (reference sequence). Trimming pared 7 bases from V and 5 bases from J, leaving 11 bases between. This CDR3 has 13 residues. Here the CDR3 reads CASISAGTGELFF. In DNA, the CDR3 is TGTGCCAGTATCAGTGCGGGGACCGGGGAGCTGTTTTTT.

The table lists this clone with a count of one. The genes are TRBV5-4 and TRBJ2-5, with D unclear. The V end lost 0 bases, the J end lost 3 bases, and 9 bases lay between the germline ends. CDR3 length equals 14 residues. From germline, CDR1 is SGHNT and CDR2 YYREEE (reference sequence). CDR3 in amino acids: CASSLDSLKETQYF. The CDR3 DNA reads TGTGCCAGCAGCTTGGACAGCCTCAAAGAGACCCAGTACTTC.

This clone was seen a few times. The rearrangement joins TRBV6-5 to TRBJ2-7; no definite D call. This CDR3 region has 14 residues. CDR1 is MNHEY and CDR2 is SVGAGI in the germline V gene. With 4 bases removed from V and 4 bases from J, the gap between germline ends came to 14 bases. CDR3 residues: CASSSRVDDYEQYF. The CDR3, as DNA: TGTGCCAGCAGTTCCCGGGTCGACGATTACGAGCAGTACTTC.

The V call is TRBV10-3, the J call TRBJ2-7; 9 bases line up with TRBD2. Germline V lookup: CDR1 ENHRY, CDR2 SYGVKD. V lost 2 bases, J lost 3 bases, and 8 bases stayed unmatched. The CDR3 consists of 16 residues. CDR3 in amino acids: CAISEAGTSWDYEQYF. DNA for the CDR3: TGTGCCATCAGTGAGGCCGGGACTAGCTGGGACTACGAGCAGTACTTC.

V is TRBV7-6 and J is TRBJ1-2; TRBD1 aligns across 9 bases. This CDR3 region has 15 residues. CDR1 and CDR2 from the germline V gene are SGHVS and FNYEAQ. V lost 6 bases and J lost 4; bases outside the gene matches: 9. The CDR3 sequence is CASRNGPGQGYGYTF. The CDR3 DNA sequence: TGTGCCAGCAGAAACGGCCCGGGACAGGGCTATGGCTACACCTTC.

This chain links TRBV10-2 with TRBJ2-3; 7 bases map to TRBD2. The CDR3 sequence is 19 residues long. Germline-derived CDR1 and CDR2 are WSHSY and SAAADI. V dropped 0 bases and J dropped 0; count of bases not matched to a gene: 12. CDR3 sequence (DNA): TGCGCCAGCAGTGAGTCGTTTTCTGCTAGCGGCACTAGCACAGATACGCAGTATTTT. Its protein product is CASSESFSASGTSTDTQYF.

The chain uses TRBV30 and TRBJ1-2; weak D call: TRBD1 (6 bases). V lost 7 bases to trimming and J lost 4 bases, with 16 bases between them. The V gene's germline CDR1 is GTSNPN and CDR2 SVGIG (reference sequence). This CDR3 spans 13 amino acids. CDR3 sequence: CALFHREGYGYTF. The DNA for the CDR3 is TGTGCCTTGTTCCACAGGGAAGGCTATGGCTACACCTTC.

J is TRBJ2-7 and V is TRBV5-1, with D unclear. Trimming left V 4 bases short and J 1 base short, with 12 bases between. This CDR3 is 14 amino acids long. Germline V gene sequence: CDR1 SGHRS, CDR2 YFSETQ. The CDR3 region has the DNA TGCGCCAGCAGCCCTGGTGGCAGTTCCTACGAGCAGTACTTC. Residues: CASSPGGSSYEQYF.

Only a few counts were recorded for this clone. Different DNA sequences within this sample yield the same CDR3. The chain couples TRBV6-1 to TRBJ1-5; no firm D call. CDR1 is MNHNS and CDR2 is SASEGT in the germline V gene. The V and J ends lost 6 bases and 2 bases respectively, with 11 bases between them. The CDR3 loop spans 14 amino acids. The CDR3 region is CASRMGGGNQPQHF. The CDR3, as DNA: TGTGCCAGCAGGATGGGAGGTGGCAATCAGCCCCAGCATTTT.

The V and J genes are TRBV27 and TRBJ2-5, with 11 bases aligning to TRBD1. TRBJ2-7 explains the end of the DNA better; the J call may be wrong. The germline CDR1 and CDR2 sequences are MNHEY and SMNVEV (reference sequence). The CDR3 loop spans 14 amino acids. CDR3 in amino acids: CASRGTGGSYEQYF. The CDR3 coding sequence is TGTGCCAGCAGGGGGACAGGGGGCTCCTACGAGCAGTACTTC.

This clone appeared a single time. The chain combines TRBV5-1 with TRBJ2-3, with a possible D match to TRBD2 (7 bases). CDR1 SGHRS and CDR2 YFSETQ come from the germline V gene. The CDR3 is 18 amino acids. V dropped 5 bases and J dropped 0 bases, with 22 bases sitting between them. In DNA, the CDR3 is TGCGCCAGCAGATTATCGGGGGCGGGGGCCTCTAGCACAGATACGCAGTATTTT. Protein sequence: CASRLSGAGASSTDTQYF.

In nucleotides, the CDR3 is TGTGCCAGCAGCGAGGGCAACACAGATACGCAGTATTTT. Residues: CASSEGNTDTQYF. The rearrangement uses TRBV18 and TRBJ2-3, with TRBD2 as a possible D gene (5 bases). CDR3 length: 13 amino acids. Trimming stripped 8 bases from V and 2 bases from J, with 11 bases between. CDR1 is KGHSH and CDR2 is LQKENI in the germline V gene.

The CDR3 DNA reads as TGTGCCAGCAGTGAATCGGACTTTTCCTACGAGCAGTACTTC. This encodes CASSESDFSYEQYF. This sequence joins TRBV6-1 and TRBJ2-7, with a weak D call TRBD2 (5 bases). From germline, CDR1 is MNHNS and CDR2 SASEGT. V gave up 2 bases and J gave up 1 base, with 9 bases separating them. The CDR3 sequence is 14 residues long.